Below are 17 T cell receptor beta chains sequenced from a single sample in a study of T cell repertoires in cytomegalovirus infection (dated by TCRdb to the late 2010s). The sequencer was an Illumina HiSeq 1500. Through fastp at Q25 and MiXCR, TCRdb rebuilt clones from the public reads, retaining in-frame beta chains. Each record represents a unique CDR3 protein, reported with the most common genes and DNA among its rows. The sample yields fewer than 950,000 distinct CDR3 sequences; approximately 30% were counted once. Roughly 12% of the sample goes to the ten largest clones. Sample treatment or condition, as interpreted from the label and publication: in vitro stimulation with specific CMV peptide epitopes to enrich CMV-specific T cells. Their recognized antigens are unknown. The sequencing used cultured CD8+ T cells from PBMCs, collected from culture after CMV antigen stimulation. These receptors were taken from a human donor in good health (CMV status not recorded). Some clones in this sample may be carry-over from other donors' samples.

This clonotype was seen a few times. V and J are TRBV6-2 or TRBV6-3 and TRBJ1-1, with TRBD1 as a possible D gene (5 bases). There are 15 residues in the CDR3. CDR1 is MNHEY, CDR2 SVGEGT, per germline. Between the trimmed V and J ends, which lost 3 bases and 1 base, there was a span of 12 bases. CDR3 nucleotide sequence: TGTGCCAGCAGTTATACCCGGACACCGAACACTGAAGCTTTCTTT. It yields the protein CASSYTRTPNTEAFF.

This clonotype has just a few counts. Written as DNA, the CDR3 is TGTGCTAGTGGTCCGGGACAGAGCTCCTACAATGAGCAGTTCTTC. Translated: CASGPGQSSYNEQFF. This rearrangement joins TRBV12-5 to TRBJ2-1, with 7 bases matching TRBD1. CDR1 and CDR2 from the germline V gene are LGHNT and FRNRAP. There are 15 residues in the CDR3. J was trimmed by 0 bases and V by 5 bases; bases with no gene match: 4.

This clonotype has just one count. The chain employs TRBV20-1 and TRBJ2-2, with a possible D match to TRBD1 (8 bases). Trimming shortened V by 5 bases and J by 4 bases, and 14 bases separated the two germline ends. There are 14 residues in the CDR3. In germline, CDR1 is DFQATT, CDR2 SNEGSKA (reference sequence). CDR3 residues: CSARTGRATGELFF. CDR3 sequence (DNA): TGCAGTGCTCGGACAGGGAGGGCCACCGGGGAGCTGTTTTTT.

The chain has TRBV10-3 and TRBJ1-3; a possible D gene is TRBD1 (6 bases). CDR3 length: 15 amino acids. Trimming stripped 0 bases from V and 4 bases from J, with 10 bases between. CDR1 ENHRY and CDR2 SYGVKD come from the germline V gene. The DNA of the CDR3 is TGTGCCATCAGTGAGTCCGGGGGCGCGGGAAACACCATATATTTT. It is translated as CAISESGGAGNTIYF.

This clonotype was counted between two and nine times. This chain uses TRBV27 with TRBJ1-4; D remains ambiguous. This CDR3 is 15 amino acids long. CDR1 is MNHEY and CDR2 is SMNVEV in the germline V gene (reference sequence). V shed 2 bases and J shed 3 bases, with 10 bases lying between them. This CDR3 reads CASSLVRGANEKLFF. CDR3 nucleotides: TGTGCCAGCAGTTTAGTCCGGGGAGCTAATGAAAAACTGTTTTTT.

The chain recombines TRBV19 with TRBJ2-3; 16 positions agree with TRBD2. The germline V gene encodes CDR1 LNHDA and CDR2 SQIVND (reference sequence). V gave up 5 bases and J gave up 6 bases; unmatched junction bases: 5. The CDR3 contains 16 residues. CDR3 DNA: TGTGCCAGTAGTTCGGGACTAGCGGGGGGGCTGGATACGCAGTATTTT. It encodes CASSSGLAGGLDTQYF. Based on the CDR3 plus reference TRBV19 and TRBJ2-3, the full variable domain is DGGITQSPKYLFRKEGQNVTLSCEQNLNHDAMYWYRQDPGQGLRLIYYSQIVNDFQKGDIAEGYSVSREKKESFPLTVTSAQKNPTAFYLCASSSGLAGGLDTQYFGPGTRLTVL.

In its sample, this clonotype was seen a few times. This chain joins TRBV28 and TRBJ2-7; no definite D call. Between the trimmed V and J ends, which lost 5 bases and 2 bases, there was a span of 10 bases. The CDR3 contains 13 residues. The germline V gene encodes CDR1 MDHEN and CDR2 SYDVKM. The CDR3 sequence: CASSPDGTYEQYV. The DNA of the CDR3 is TGTGCCAGCAGTCCGGACGGTACCTACGAGCAGTACGTC.

CDR3 sequence reads: CASSLEGQGATEAFF. The CDR3, as DNA: TGCGCCAGCAGCTTGGAGGGACAGGGGGCTACTGAAGCTTTCTTT. V usage is TRBV5-1 and J usage is TRBJ1-1; TRBD1 matches 12 bases. This CDR3 is 15 amino acids long. CDR1 and CDR2 from the germline V gene are SGHRS and YFSETQ. V was pared by 0 bases and J by 5 bases, with 2 bases of the junction left unmatched.

This clonotype was recorded only once. The J gene is TRBJ2-3, the V gene TRBV20-1, with TRBD2 identical over 10 bases. Per the germline V gene, CDR1 is DFQATT and CDR2 is SNEGSKA (reference sequence). Losses at the gene ends were 4 bases for V and 4 bases for J; bases not matched to a gene: 8. The CDR3 has 15 amino acids. The CDR3 sequence: CSAKISGGHPDTQYF. CDR3 DNA sequence: TGCAGTGCTAAGATTAGCGGGGGGCACCCAGATACGCAGTATTTT.

The chain couples TRBV6-5 to TRBJ1-6; possibly TRBD1 for D (5 bases). This CDR3 spans 14 amino acids. V lost 3 bases and J 14 bases, leaving 17 bases between the germline ends. Germline values: CDR1 MNHEY, CDR2 SVGAGI. In DNA form, the CDR3 reads TGTGCCAGCAGTTATGGGCTCGCGGGGGGAACCCTCCACTTT. Translation gives CASSYGLAGGTLHF.

This clonotype showed up many times. One end of the junction does not line up with germline, which may come from a read error. The V gene is TRBV7-2, the J gene TRBJ1-1, with D possibly TRBD1 on 5 matching bases. Germline CDR1 is SGHTA and CDR2 is FQGNSA. The CDR3 runs 16 residues. The CDR3 DNA follows: TGTGCCAGCAGCATAGCAATCAGGGTCATGAACACTGAAGCTTTCTTT. It is translated as CASSIAIRVMNTEAFF.

This clonotype was seen a handful of times. This may be a read error, as it is one base from a much larger clone. V is TRBV7-8 and J is TRBJ2-2, with TRBD2 matching over 13 bases. The CDR3 consists of 16 residues. V was pared by 5 bases and J by 3 bases, with 3 bases of the junction left unmatched. Germline V gene lookup returns CDR1 SGHVS and CDR2 FQNEAQ. The CDR3 DNA reads as TGTGCCAGCAGCCCGACTAGCGGGGGGCACACCGGGGAGCTGTTTTTT. Encoded protein: CASSPTSGGHTGELFF.

In its sample, this clonotype was seen a few times. The chain has TRBV12-3 or TRBV12-4 and TRBJ2-1; D may be TRBD1 (5 bases). This CDR3 has 15 residues. V shed 4 bases and J shed 2 bases, with 12 bases lying between them. CDR3 region: CASSWGGRAYNEQFF. DNA of the CDR3: TGTGCCAGCAGTTGGGGCGGCCGGGCCTACAATGAGCAGTTCTTC.

The chain has TRBV7-9 and TRBJ2-3, with 7 positions matching TRBD2. CDR1 and CDR2 (germline): SEHNR, FQNEAQ (reference sequence). The CDR3 consists of 17 residues. V trimming: 0 bases; J trimming: 0 bases; junction bases outside the gene matches: 6. The CDR3 coding sequence is TGTGCCAGCAGCTTAGCGGGGGGGATTTCTAGCACAGATACGCAGTATTTT. Amino acids: CASSLAGGISSTDTQYF.

The genes are TRBV29-1 and TRBJ2-7; TRBD1 might be the D (5 bases). V lost 0 bases, J lost 2 bases, and 11 bases lay in between. From germline, CDR1 is SQVTM and CDR2 ANQGSEA. The CDR3 is 14 amino acids. The chain's CDR3 is CSVEDPDRPYEQYV. As DNA, the CDR3 is TGCAGCGTTGAAGATCCTGACAGACCCTACGAGCAGTACGTC.

This clonotype came up once. The chain has TRBV29-1 and TRBJ2-1; D unclear. V lost 5 bases and J 3 bases, leaving 5 bases between the germline ends. Germline-derived CDR1 and CDR2 are SQVTM and ANQGSEA. This CDR3 has 11 amino acids. CDR3 DNA: TGCAGCGTTAACAACTACAATGAGCAGTTCTTC. It codes for CSVNNYNEQFF.

This clonotype was picked up many times. The chain is built from TRBV7-9 and TRBJ2-7; weak D call: TRBD2 (6 bases). The CDR3 loop spans 12 amino acids. The V end lost 3 bases, the J end lost 6 bases, and 9 bases lay between the germline ends. Germline lookup yields CDR1 SEHNR and CDR2 FQNEAQ (reference sequence). The CDR3 DNA reads as TGTGCCAGCAGCTTTGGGGGAGGCGAGCAGTACGTC. Translation: CASSFGGGEQYV.